This TCR beta chain came from a study of cytomegalovirus exposure and HLA in healthy donors. Study-wide results and caveats: Some V segments, TRBV6-2 and TRBV6-3 among them, were indistinguishable and were therefore excluded.

About this clone: Its antigen is currently unknown.

The CDR3 covers 15 residues. J lost 4 bases, V lost 3 bases, and 7 bases had no gene match. Every donor was a healthy person donating bone marrow. The PCR contained 60 Vbeta and 13 Jbeta primers. Original handling: Later, 75 million to 100 million unique TCR beta chains were counted in an analysis, and approximately 10 million of them were shared. The data were produced by immunoSEQ multiplex PCR, yet TCRdb's version contains in-frame clones alone and is incomplete. The V and J calls and clone size come from that table; D and trimming were worked out from the DNA. This table has 160,000 or so clones, just under 80% appearing once.

The receptor's source is a man younger than 45 in good health and CMV-seronegative. The genes are TRBV5-3 and TRBJ2-3; TRBD1 matches at 8 bases. TRBV5-3 is an ORF; its function is uncertain. The sequencing sample was made of PBMCs. This CDR3 reads CARSSLTGGPDTQYF. The DNA for the CDR3 is TGTGCCAGAAGCTCCTTAACAGGGGGTCCAGATACGCAGTATTTT.